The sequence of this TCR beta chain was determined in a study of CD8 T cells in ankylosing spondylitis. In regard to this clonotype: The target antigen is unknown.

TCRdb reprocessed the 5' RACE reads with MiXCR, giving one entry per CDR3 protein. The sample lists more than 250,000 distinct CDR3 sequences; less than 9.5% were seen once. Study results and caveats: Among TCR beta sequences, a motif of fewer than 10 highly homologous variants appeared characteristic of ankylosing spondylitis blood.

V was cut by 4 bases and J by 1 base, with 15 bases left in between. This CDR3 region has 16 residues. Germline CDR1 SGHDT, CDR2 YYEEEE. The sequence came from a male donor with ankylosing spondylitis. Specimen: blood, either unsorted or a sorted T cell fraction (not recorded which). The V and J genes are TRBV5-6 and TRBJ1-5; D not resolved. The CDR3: CASSNTYGRSNQPQHF. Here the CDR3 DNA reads TGTGCCAGCAGCAACACCTACGGTCGGAGCAATCAGCCCCAGCATTTT.